The 18 T cell receptor beta chains below were found in one sample sequenced in a study of regulatory T cells. Findings and limits, study-wide: In CD3G-deficient patients, conventional CD4+ T cells were enriched for hydrophobic CDR3 residues at positions 6 and 7.

These receptors' targets are unknown. Primers: 52 TRBV forward and 13 TRBJ reverse. Profiling relied on immunoSEQ multiplex PCR, and the TCRdb table lists in-frame clones only, not all of them. The sample yields approximately 18,000 clones, around 83% seen once. The specimen sequenced was conventional CD4+ T cells sorted from blood. These receptors were taken from a person in their thirties with CD3G deficiency.

The chain carries TRBV5-1 and TRBJ1-1, with unresolved D. The CDR3 is made up of 13 amino acids. The germline V gene has CDR1 SGHRS and CDR2 YFSETQ. With 5 bases removed from V and 0 bases from J, the gap between germline ends came to 8 bases. CDR3 sequence reads: CASRRSVNTEAFF. The CDR3 nucleotides are TGCGCCAGCAGGCGCAGCGTGAACACTGAAGCTTTCTTT.

The rearrangement links TRBV28 to TRBJ1-1; tentative D call: TRBD1 (6 bases). The V and J ends lost 6 bases and 1 base respectively, with 9 bases between them. There are 13 residues in the CDR3. Looked up from germline, CDR1 is MDHEN and CDR2 is SYDVKM. The CDR3 region has the DNA TGTGCCAGCAGAACGGGACAGAACACTGAAGCTTTCTTT. Translated: CASRTGQNTEAFF.

The gene calls are TRBV23-1 and TRBJ2-7, with 10 nucleotides matching TRBD1. TRBV23-1 is an ORF, and what it does is uncertain. The CDR3 is 14 residues long. Germline trimming cut 6 bases from V and 6 bases from J; bases unmatched to any gene: 8. This CDR3 reads CASRPRQGAGEQYF. DNA of the CDR3: TGCGCCAGCAGACCCAGACAGGGGGCAGGCGAGCAGTACTTC.

The V call is TRBV7-9, the J call TRBJ1-2; TRBD1 is a possible D gene (5 bases). The CDR3 covers 15 residues. Trimming left V 5 bases short and J 5 bases short, with 18 bases between. Germline values: CDR1 SEHNR, CDR2 FQNEAQ (reference sequence). CDR3 DNA sequence: TGTGCCAGCAGCCAGGGCAGGTCGCCGTGGTATGGCTACACCTTC. It yields the protein CASSQGRSPWYGYTF. The complete variable domain, with remaining parts taken from reference TRBV7-9 and TRBJ1-2, reads DTGVSQNPRHKITKRGQNVTFRCDPISEHNRLYWYRQTLGQGPEFLTYFQNEAQLEKSRLLSDRFSAERPKGSFSTLEIQRTEQGDSAMYLCASSQGRSPWYGYTFGSGTRLTVV.

This clone came up a few times. The chain couples TRBV5-1 to TRBJ2-1; 7 nucleotides align to TRBD1. The V and J ends lost 0 bases and 3 bases, in that order; junction bases with no gene match: 3. Germline-derived CDR1 and CDR2 are SGHRS and YFSETQ. This CDR3 is 15 amino acids long. The CDR3 is CASSLEGQVYNEQFF. CDR3 DNA: TGCGCCAGCAGCTTGGAAGGACAGGTCTACAATGAGCAGTTCTTC.

J is TRBJ2-7 and V is TRBV28; unclear D gene. Trimming left V 4 bases short and J 2 bases short, with 6 bases between. The CDR3 contains 12 residues. Germline V gives CDR1 MDHEN, CDR2 SYDVKM. The CDR3 protein is CASSYSTYEQYF. The CDR3 DNA sequence: TGTGCCAGCAGTTACTCAACCTACGAGCAGTACTTC.

The CDR3 protein is CASSVWGRGYTGELFF. CDR3 coding DNA: TGTGCCAGCAGTGTTTGGGGCAGGGGGTACACCGGGGAGCTGTTTTTT. The J gene is TRBJ2-2, the V gene TRBV28, with TRBD1 identical over 7 bases. The junction had 9 bases not matched to a gene; V was cut back by 5 bases and J by 3 bases. The CDR3 is made up of 16 amino acids. Per the germline V gene, CDR1 is MDHEN and CDR2 is SYDVKM.

The chain joins TRBV20-1 to TRBJ2-3; no clear D gene. Per the germline V gene, CDR1 is DFQATT and CDR2 is SNEGSKA (reference sequence). The CDR3 has 11 residues. With 4 bases removed from V and 3 bases from J, the gap between germline ends came to 5 bases. CDR3 bases: TGCAGTGCTACAAGGACAGATACGCAGTATTTT. Translation: CSATRTDTQYF.

V is TRBV7-3 and J is TRBJ2-7; 8 bases line up with TRBD1. CDR3 length: 13 residues. The V and J ends lost 5 bases and 10 bases, in that order; junction bases with no gene match: 10. Per germline, CDR1 SGHTA and CDR2 FQGTGA. CDR3 bases: TGTGCCAGCAGCCACGGACAGGGCCATAAACAGTACTTC. It translates to CASSHGQGHKQYF.

The chain is built from TRBV6-1 and TRBJ2-7; unclear D gene. The V end was cut by 3 bases, the J end by 3 bases, with 9 bases between. Germline-derived CDR1 and CDR2 are MNHNS and SASEGT. The CDR3 runs to 13 residues. The DNA of the CDR3 is TGTGCCAGCAGTGACGGCCAGCTCTACGAGCAGTACTTC. This gives the protein CASSDGQLYEQYF.

The chain employs TRBV28 and TRBJ1-1; TRBD1 is a possible D gene (5 bases). V shed 5 bases and J shed 5 bases, with 12 bases lying between them. Germline V gene lookup returns CDR1 MDHEN and CDR2 SYDVKM. The CDR3 is 13 amino acids. The CDR3 DNA follows: TGTGCCAGCAGTCGAAAACAGGTAACTGAAGCTTTCTTT. Translated: CASSRKQVTEAFF.

The chain has TRBV11-2 and TRBJ2-6; 7 nucleotides align to TRBD2. J was trimmed by 2 bases and V by 1 base; bases with no gene match: 5. The V gene's germline CDR1 is SGHAT and CDR2 FQNNGV. The CDR3 contains 17 residues. The CDR3 region is CASSLAGGGTGANVLTF. CDR3 bases: TGTGCCAGCAGCTTAGCCGGGGGAGGGACTGGGGCCAACGTCCTGACTTTC.

The chain combines TRBV6-1 with TRBJ1-1; D is unclear. From germline, CDR1 is MNHNS and CDR2 SASEGT. V was shortened by 1 base and J by 6 bases, with 18 bases between the two germline ends. This CDR3 has 16 residues. CDR3 protein: CASSEVGGRASSEAFF. In DNA, the CDR3 is TGTGCCAGCAGTGAAGTAGGCGGACGGGCTAGCTCTGAAGCTTTCTTT.

The rearrangement uses TRBV4-1 and TRBJ2-1, with D perhaps being TRBD1 or TRBD2 (6 bases each). Germline V gene sequence: CDR1 MGHRA, CDR2 YSYEKL. This CDR3 has 16 residues. V shed 1 base and J shed 9 bases, with 19 bases lying between them. The CDR3 nucleotides read TGCGCCAGCAGCCAAGGGGCGGAGTGGGGGGCGGGTGAGCAGTTCTTC. This translates into CASSQGAEWGAGEQFF.

This clone was picked up one time. V usage is TRBV5-1 and J usage is TRBJ1-1; 12 nucleotides line up with TRBD1. Looked up from germline, CDR1 is SGHRS and CDR2 is YFSETQ. The CDR3 loop spans 16 amino acids. V shed 4 bases and J 0 bases; nucleotides not matched to a gene: 4. CDR3 in amino acids: CASSPGQGALNTEAFF. CDR3 DNA: TGCGCCAGCAGCCCGGGACAGGGGGCCTTGAACACTGAAGCTTTCTTT.

This clone was detected once. The chain joins TRBV28 to TRBJ1-5, with a possible D match to TRBD1 (5 bases). Between the trimmed V and J ends, which lost 7 bases and 2 bases, there was a span of 21 bases. The CDR3 covers 17 residues. Per germline, CDR1 MDHEN and CDR2 SYDVKM. The CDR3 DNA reads as TGTGCCAGCACCATCGCTGGGGCAACGGTTGGCAATCAGCCCCAGCATTTT. This sequence encodes CASTIAGATVGNQPQHF.

The rearrangement joins TRBV19 to TRBJ2-3, with 7 bases identical to TRBD1. Trimming removed 5 bases from V and 1 base from J; junction bases left unmatched: 3. CDR1 and CDR2 (germline): LNHDA, SQIVND (reference sequence). The CDR3 has 14 amino acids. Here the CDR3 reads CASSFGQGTDTQYF. The DNA of the CDR3 is TGTGCCAGTAGTTTTGGACAGGGCACAGATACGCAGTATTTT.

This clone occurred once. The chain couples TRBV14 to TRBJ2-7, with TRBD1 as a possible D gene (6 bases). The CDR3 is made up of 14 amino acids. Germline assignment: CDR1 SGHDN and CDR2 FVKESK. Trimming pared 1 base from V and 8 bases from J, leaving 15 bases between. The CDR3 DNA reads as TGTGCCAGCAGCCAAGGGCAGGGGAACCAGAAGCAGTACTTC. This codes for CASSQGQGNQKQYF.